What follows are 15 T cell receptor beta chains derived from one specimen sequenced in a study of cytomegalovirus exposure and HLA in healthy donors (dated 2017 in TCRdb). The method behind the library was the immunoSEQ multiplex PCR assay. Sourced from immuneACCESS, this table was stored by TCRdb with only in-frame sequences that have V and J called. A share of the clones is absent; for the studies checked, an unresolved V gene accounts for under half, and the remainder has no known explanation. This sample lists 85,000 to 130,000 clones; 88% were detected once. The ten largest clones represent about 1.8% of the sample. The sample consisted of PBMCs. The receptors derive from a woman in her late teens or twenties in good health and CMV-seropositive.

This clone was found a few times. V is TRBV25-1 and J is TRBJ1-2, with D tentatively TRBD1 (6 bases). Deletions cut 5 bases from V and 7 bases from J, with 14 bases between. The CDR3 contains 13 residues. Germline lookup yields CDR1 MGHDK and CDR2 SYGVNS. CDR3 DNA sequence: TGTGCCAGCAGTTATCAGGGGCTAGGTGGCTACACCTTC. It is translated as CASSYQGLGGYTF.

V is TRBV12-2 and J is TRBJ2-3; the D call TRBD2 from the table was never checked on the DNA. TRBV12-2 is a pseudogene locus. The length of the CDR3 is 13 residues. DNA for the CDR3: TGTGCAAGTCGCTCGGACTTCACAGATACGCAGTATTTT. Its translation is CASRSDFTDTQYF.

The chain couples TRBV28 to TRBJ1-1, with D possibly TRBD1 on 6 matching bases. CDR1 MDHEN and CDR2 SYDVKM come from the germline V gene. This CDR3 is 18 amino acids long. With 8 bases removed from V and 4 bases from J, the gap between germline ends came to 29 bases. The CDR3 region is CASLRAGGVVSQGTEAFF. CDR3 bases: TGTGCCAGCCTACGGGCGGGGGGCGTTGTTAGCCAAGGCACTGAAGCTTTCTTT.

This clone was observed a few times. This chain uses TRBV7-9 with TRBJ1-6; TRBD1 might be the D (6 bases). The V and J ends lost 1 base and 5 bases respectively, with 9 bases between them. This CDR3 is 15 amino acids long. Germline values: CDR1 SEHNR, CDR2 FQNEAQ (reference sequence). DNA of the CDR3: TGTGCCAGCAGCTTAGGCAGGGGCCATAATTCACCCCTCCACTTT. Its protein is CASSLGRGHNSPLHF.

This clone was detected only once. This chain connects TRBV7-9 to TRBJ2-6, with D perhaps TRBD2 (6 bases). The CDR3 spans 19 residues. V gave up 5 bases and J gave up 0 bases, with 20 bases separating them. CDR1 and CDR2 (germline): SEHNR, FQNEAQ (reference sequence). The CDR3 reads CASSASPRTDYSGANVLTF. The DNA for the CDR3 is TGTGCCAGCAGCGCGAGTCCCAGGACGGACTACTCTGGGGCCAACGTCCTGACTTTC.

The chain has TRBV5-1 and TRBJ1-1; 9 nucleotides agree with TRBD1. V lost 0 bases, J lost 5 bases, and 5 bases stayed unmatched. There are 15 residues in the CDR3. Per germline, CDR1 SGHRS and CDR2 YFSETQ. CDR3 in amino acids: CASSLGTGVLTEAFF. CDR3 sequence (DNA): TGCGCCAGCAGCTTGGGGACAGGGGTACTAACTGAAGCTTTCTTT.

The genes are TRBV27 and TRBJ1-3; TRBD1 is a possible D gene (6 bases). CDR3 length: 14 residues. V gave up 10 bases and J gave up 4 bases, with 17 bases separating them. CDR1 is MNHEY, CDR2 SMNVEV, per germline (reference sequence). The CDR3 sequence is CANREQGCGNTIYF. CDR3 nucleotides: TGTGCCAACCGGGAACAGGGATGCGGAAACACCATATATTTT.

The V and J genes are TRBV5-6 and TRBJ1-5, with a weak D call TRBD1 (6 bases). Deletions cut 4 bases from V and 5 bases from J, with 10 bases between. This CDR3 has 13 residues. Germline lookup yields CDR1 SGHDT and CDR2 YYEEEE. The CDR3 loop reads CASSTRGDQPQHF. The CDR3 DNA reads TGTGCCAGCAGCACCAGGGGAGATCAGCCCCAGCATTTT.

The genes are TRBV4-1 and TRBJ1-5; D gene unclear. The CDR3 is made up of 14 amino acids. Trimming removed 7 bases at V and 4 bases at J, with 14 bases between. CDR1 MGHRA and CDR2 YSYEKL come from the germline V gene. The CDR3: CASTRAPGNQPQHF. The CDR3 coding sequence is TGCGCCAGCACCCGGGCCCCGGGGAATCAGCCCCAGCATTTT.

V gene TRBV18 combines with J gene TRBJ1-1, with unresolved D. The length of the CDR3 is 15 residues. Germline CDR1 KGHSH, CDR2 LQKENI. V was shortened by 5 bases and J by 2 bases, with 15 bases between the two germline ends. The CDR3 region is CASSSANRQNTEAFF. CDR3 bases: TGTGCCAGCTCATCAGCTAACAGACAAAACACTGAAGCTTTCTTT.

V and J are TRBV5-4 and TRBJ1-2; TRBD1 might be the D (6 bases). V lost 7 bases to trimming and J lost 8 bases, with 18 bases between them. This CDR3 has 13 residues. Per the germline V gene, CDR1 is SGHNT and CDR2 is YYREEE (reference sequence). CDR3 in amino acids: CASENRVVGGYTF. CDR3 DNA sequence: TGTGCCAGCGAGAACAGGGTGGTAGGGGGCTACACCTTC.

The V call is TRBV28, the J call TRBJ1-1, with D tentatively TRBD1 (5 bases). The CDR3 length is 13 residues. The germline CDR1 and CDR2 sequences are MDHEN and SYDVKM. V lost 4 bases, J lost 0 bases, and 6 bases lay in between. The CDR3 nucleotides read TGTGCCAGCAGTTACAGGATGAACACTGAAGCTTTCTTT. This encodes CASSYRMNTEAFF.

This clone appeared a few times. The chain employs TRBV7-9 and TRBJ1-1; D ambiguous. The germline gives CDR1 SEHNR, CDR2 FQNEAQ (reference sequence). Trimming cost V 6 bases and J 1 base, with 9 bases left between them. CDR3 length: 13 residues. This CDR3 is CASSPPWNTEAFF. In nucleotides, the CDR3 is TGTGCCAGCAGTCCCCCCTGGAACACTGAAGCTTTCTTT. The whole variable domain, filled in from reference TRBV7-9 and TRBJ1-1, reads DTGVSQNPRHKITKRGQNVTFRCDPISEHNRLYWYRQTLGQGPEFLTYFQNEAQLEKSRLLSDRFSAERPKGSFSTLEIQRTEQGDSAMYLCASSPPWNTEAFFGQGTRLTVV.

The DNA for the CDR3 is TGTGCCAGCAGCTTCATTAATTCACCCCTCCACTTT. Its protein product is CASSFINSPLHF. The chain employs TRBV5-8 and TRBJ1-6; D is undetermined. This CDR3 comprises 12 residues. CDR1 SGHTS and CDR2 YDEGEE come from the germline V gene. V shed 2 bases and J shed 6 bases, with 3 bases lying between them.

CDR3 DNA sequence: TGTGCCACCACCTCCGGGACAGCCTATTCACCCCTCCACTTT. It translates to CATTSGTAYSPLHF. The chain uses TRBV28 and TRBJ1-6; 7 nucleotides agree with TRBD1. J was trimmed by 8 bases and V by 10 bases; bases with no gene match: 11. This CDR3 contains 14 residues. Germline CDR1 and CDR2: MDHEN and SYDVKM.